This T cell receptor beta chain was sequenced for a study of blood T cell repertoires in COVID-19 (dated by TCRdb to the early 2020s). About the investigation overall: The collaborator samples originated in the United States, Italy and Spain and spanned the acute and convalescent phases of COVID-19. The material from the prospective study consisted of cDNA or gDNA derived from T cells, B-cell-depleted T cells, or PBMCs. HLA class I and class II types, where available, came from metadata supplied by the sample provider rather than from assay-based typing. Subjects who had been exposed to COVID-19, were actively infected with it, or had recovered from it provided the deeply sampled blood TCRbeta repertoires that made up the dataset. The samples were drawn from two sources: the first 160 participants of the ongoing ImmuneRACE study, and 1,200 or so subjects contributed by 6 global collaborators. A freely available public database, intended as a resource for researchers studying the immune response to SARS-CoV-2, is where the repertoires were released. The sample metadata nearly always contained a de-identified subject ID, COVID-19 status, age in years and sex.

This clone was seen a handful of times. No cognate antigen has been identified for it. Per-nucleotide qualities are absent, and no much larger clonotype sits a single base away. General conclusions and limits of the study: The quantity of clinical and demographic metadata differed by source and by participant and was supplied without curation.

Germline trimming amounts to 4 bases on V and 2 bases on J, with 5 as the count of junction bases outside the gene matches. In the germline V gene, CDR1 corresponds to SGHRS and CDR2 to YFSETQ. Spanning cysteine to phenylalanine, the CDR3 consists of 14 amino acids. Left in the record is the CDR3 DNA by itself, 42 bases read in frame from the first base. The immunoSEQ Assay, a bias-controlled multiplex PCR, was used to amplify TCRbeta CDR3 regions from genomic DNA. The paper's data handling went like this. Within the assay, amplification of reference gene primers was used to estimate how many nucleated cells each sample contained. To quantify the absolute abundance of each unique TCRbeta CDR3 rearrangement, sequence reads were collapsed and filtered. Productive Simpson clonality was computed per sample as the square root of Simpson's diversity index over productive rearrangements. As stored in TCRdb, this immuneACCESS dataset retains in-frame rearrangements with V and J assigned. A fraction of the clones does not appear; measured against another copy, unresolved V genes explain less than half of the discrepancy, and the remainder lacks a known reason. For V, J and clone size, that table is used; D and trimming come from the DNA. Within this sample are 95,000 to 150,000 clones, with 80% to 90% of them counted one time only. The leading ten clones occupy 30% of the sample.

Each collaborating institution followed its own protocols to collect whole blood in K2EDTA tubes. For TCRbeta analysis, collaborators shipped samples in one of three forms: frozen whole blood, isolated PBMCs, or DNA extracted from either of those sample types. The chain joins TRBV5-1 to TRBJ2-7; 8 central bases correspond to TRBD2. Sequenced: peripheral blood. The clonotype was recovered from a woman in her seventies with acute or convalescent COVID-19. The DNA is as follows: TGCGCCAGCAGCATTAGCGGGGCCCCCTACGAGCAGTACTTC. Translated, this is CASSISGAPYEQYF.